These 27 T cell receptor beta chains were sequenced from one sample in a study of blood T cell repertoires in COVID-19. Profiled with immunoSEQ multiplex PCR; TCRdb holds only in-frame clones, not every one. The sample has approximately 270,000 clones, 80% to 90% seen once. Sequenced: PBMCs or T cells enriched from blood (not recorded which). The receptors derive from a woman in her twenties or thirties who had recovered from COVID-19.

The gene calls are TRBV5-6 and TRBJ2-7, with 9 bases aligning to TRBD1. The CDR3 is made up of 14 amino acids. Germline V gene sequence: CDR1 SGHDT, CDR2 YYEEEE. Trimming cost V 4 bases and J 5 bases; bases outside gene matches: 7. The CDR3 DNA follows: TGTGCCAGCAGCACGGGGGGACAGGGCCACGAGCAGTACTTC. Translated, it gives CASSTGGQGHEQYF.

The V call is TRBV12-3 or TRBV12-4, the J call TRBJ1-5; the D is unclear. The CDR3 covers 13 residues. The V end was cut by 6 bases, the J end by 6 bases, with 12 bases between. The DNA of the CDR3 is TGTGCCAGCAGCTCCCGGCGGGGTCAGCCCCAGCATTTT. Translated: CASSSRRGQPQHF.

This chain joins TRBV24-1 and TRBJ1-6, with D tentatively TRBD1 (5 bases). With 5 bases removed from V and 7 bases from J, the gap between germline ends came to 20 bases. CDR3 length: 17 residues. Germline V gene data show CDR1 as KGHDR and CDR2 as SFDVKD. The CDR3 DNA follows: TGTGCCACCAGTGGCCAGGGCCCCCCACGTTTGAATTCACCCCTCCACTTT. Its protein is CATSGQGPPRLNSPLHF.

The chain links TRBV27 to TRBJ1-1, with D unclear. V was pared by 5 bases and J by 1 base, with 8 bases between. Germline V gives CDR1 MNHEY, CDR2 SMNVEV (reference sequence). The CDR3 consists of 13 residues. CDR3: CASSHTPNTEAFF. The CDR3 DNA reads as TGTGCCAGCAGTCATACACCGAACACTGAAGCTTTCTTT.

This sequence joins TRBV28 and TRBJ2-2; 9 nucleotides align to TRBD1. Germline V lookup: CDR1 MDHEN, CDR2 SYDVKM. CDR3 length: 16 amino acids. V gave up 3 bases and J gave up 1 base; unmatched junction bases: 3. The CDR3 DNA follows: TGTGCCAGCAGTTTCCTGGGACAGGGGAACACCGGGGAGCTGTTTTTT. It codes for CASSFLGQGNTGELFF.

This sequence joins TRBV5-1 and TRBJ2-3; 9 nucleotides line up with TRBD2. The CDR3 contains 16 residues. Germline CDR1 and CDR2: SGHRS and YFSETQ. Unmatched junction bases numbered 8, after V lost 5 bases and J lost 1 base. CDR3 residues: CASSIEPSGGTDTQYF. The DNA for the CDR3 is TGCGCCAGCAGTATTGAGCCTAGCGGGGGCACAGATACGCAGTATTTT.

About this clone: This clone may be a read error of a much larger clone one base away. The chain's CDR3 is CASSLDSSGANVLTF. DNA for the CDR3: TGTGCCAGCAGCCTGGACAGCTCTGGGGCCAACGTCCTGACTTTC. The chain couples TRBV7-2 to TRBJ2-6, with D perhaps matching TRBD1 (6 bases). The ends were cut back, 5 bases at V and 0 bases at J, with 8 bases in the middle. CDR1 is SGHTA and CDR2 is FQGNSA in the germline V gene. The CDR3 is made up of 15 amino acids.

This chain uses TRBV5-1 with TRBJ1-3; 8 bases are shared with TRBD1. Germline V gene lookup returns CDR1 SGHRS and CDR2 YFSETQ. The CDR3 length is 19 residues. V lost 4 bases to trimming and J lost 0 bases; unmatched junction nucleotides: 15. CDR3 protein: CASSERQGTYVFSGNTIYF. The CDR3 DNA reads as TGCGCCAGCAGCGAACGACAGGGGACGTACGTTTTCTCTGGAAACACCATATATTTT.

The V call is TRBV4-2, the J call TRBJ2-3; the D is unclear. V dropped 1 base and J dropped 1 base, with 12 bases sitting between them. Germline V lookup: CDR1 LGHNA, CDR2 YNFKEQ. The CDR3 extends over 16 amino acids. The CDR3: CASSQGNTQGTDTQYF. CDR3 bases: TGTGCCAGCAGCCAAGGAAATACTCAGGGCACAGATACGCAGTATTTT.

The chain recombines TRBV7-9 with TRBJ2-5, with 7 bases aligning to TRBD2. The V gene's germline CDR1 is SEHNR and CDR2 FQNEAQ (reference sequence). This CDR3 has 14 residues. V was clipped by 3 bases and J by 2 bases; unmatched bases: 3. CDR3 DNA: TGTGCCAGCAGCTTTCGGGGGGAACAAGAGACCCAGTACTTC. This sequence encodes CASSFRGEQETQYF.

Only one count was recorded for this clone. The chain links TRBV27 to TRBJ1-5; D possibly corresponds to TRBD1 (6 bases). CDR1 is MNHEY and CDR2 is SMNVEV in the germline V gene (reference sequence). V shed 6 bases and J shed 3 bases, with 12 bases lying between them. The CDR3 covers 14 residues. CDR3 DNA: TGTGCCAGCAGGGAGACAGGACTCAATCAGCCCCAGCATTTT. Its protein is CASRETGLNQPQHF.

In this sample, this clone turned up a few times. The chain recombines TRBV28 with TRBJ1-2; 8 bases map to TRBD1. Germline V gene lookup returns CDR1 MDHEN and CDR2 SYDVKM. After removal of 8 bases from V and 4 bases from J, the junction contained 12 bases not matched to a gene. This CDR3 has 15 amino acids. CDR3 loop: CASHPQGVPPYGYTF. CDR3 nucleotide sequence: TGTGCCAGCCATCCACAGGGGGTCCCCCCCTATGGCTACACCTTC.

The V gene is TRBV28, the J gene TRBJ1-1; 8 bases are shared with TRBD1. From germline, CDR1 is MDHEN and CDR2 SYDVKM. CDR3 length: 14 residues. The V and J ends lost 5 bases and 10 bases, in that order; junction bases with no gene match: 12. DNA for the CDR3: TGTGCCAGCAGTCGGCAGGGGGCGCATCTACCAGCTTTCTTT. Amino acid sequence: CASSRQGAHLPAFF.

The chain combines TRBV6-1 with TRBJ1-1, with 10 bases aligning to TRBD1. Per the germline V gene, CDR1 is MNHNS and CDR2 is SASEGT. The ends lost 2 bases at V and 5 bases at J; junction bases unmatched: 5. The CDR3 spans 15 residues. CDR3 in amino acids: CASSERTGGTTEAFF. For the CDR3, the DNA is TGTGCCAGCAGTGAAAGGACAGGGGGGACTACTGAAGCTTTCTTT.

The genes are TRBV19 and TRBJ2-3; 8 bases fit TRBD1. Germline values: CDR1 LNHDA, CDR2 SQIVND (reference sequence). The J segment lost 1 base and the V segment lost 4 bases, leaving 7 bases of the junction unmatched. CDR3 length: 16 amino acids. The CDR3 protein is CASSTWTGHGTDTQYF. For the CDR3, the DNA is TGTGCCAGTAGTACCTGGACAGGGCACGGCACAGATACGCAGTATTTT. Combining the CDR3 with reference TRBV19 and TRBJ2-3 gives the whole variable domain DGGITQSPKYLFRKEGQNVTLSCEQNLNHDAMYWYRQDPGQGLRLIYYSQIVNDFQKGDIAEGYSVSREKKESFPLTVTSAQKNPTAFYLCASSTWTGHGTDTQYFGPGTRLTVL.

J is TRBJ2-3 and V is TRBV2, with D maybe TRBD2 (5 bases). This CDR3 comprises 14 residues. The ends were cut back, 3 bases at V and 9 bases at J, with 16 bases in the middle. Germline CDR1 is SNHLY and CDR2 is FYNNEI. CDR3 DNA: TGTGCCAGCAGTGACGAAACCCAGACTATGACGCAGTATTTT. Translated, it gives CASSDETQTMTQYF.

The chain is built from TRBV5-8 and TRBJ1-5, with 8 bases fitting TRBD1. This CDR3 contains 14 residues. V lost 4 bases, J lost 4 bases, and 4 bases stayed unmatched. CDR1 SGHTS and CDR2 YDEGEE come from the germline V gene. CDR3 bases: TGTGCCAGCAGCCCAGGACAGGGAAATCAGCCCCAGCATTTT. Its translation: CASSPGQGNQPQHF.

The J gene is TRBJ1-4, the V gene TRBV28, with D uncertain. There are 14 residues in the CDR3. In germline, CDR1 is MDHEN, CDR2 SYDVKM. The ends were cut back, 3 bases at V and 7 bases at J, with 12 bases in the middle. CDR3 loop: CASSFGSHLEKLFF. In DNA form, the CDR3 reads TGTGCCAGCAGTTTCGGGTCCCACCTTGAAAAACTGTTTTTT.

J is TRBJ2-1 and V is TRBV27; D uncertain. V lost 4 bases and J lost 5, with 6 bases in between. The germline gives CDR1 MNHEY, CDR2 SMNVEV (reference sequence). The CDR3 runs to 12 residues. CDR3 sequence (DNA): TGTGCCAGCAGTTCGGTCCACAATGAGCAGTTCTTC. Translating it yields CASSSVHNEQFF.

V gene TRBV24-1 combines with J gene TRBJ2-2, with 10 positions matching TRBD1. The CDR3 sequence is 16 residues long. In germline, CDR1 is KGHDR, CDR2 SFDVKD. V shed 2 bases and J 4 bases; nucleotides not matched to a gene: 3. The CDR3 region is CATSDSGTGVTGELFF. The CDR3 DNA reads TGTGCCACCAGTGATTCAGGGACAGGGGTCACCGGGGAGCTGTTTTTT.

This clone was seen a few times. CDR3 sequence: CASSIGGMNTEAFF. In nucleotides, the CDR3 is TGTGCCAGTAGTATAGGCGGTATGAACACTGAAGCTTTCTTT. The chain links TRBV19 to TRBJ1-1; no firm D call. The CDR3 spans 14 residues. Germline V gene lookup returns CDR1 LNHDA and CDR2 SQIVND (reference sequence). V lost 1 base to trimming and J lost 0 bases, with 6 bases between them.

This clone was seen repeatedly, ten times or more. The CDR3 sequence: CASSPTGDQETQYF. The CDR3 nucleotides read TGTGCCAGCAGCCCAACAGGGGACCAAGAGACCCAGTACTTC. The gene calls are TRBV6-4 and TRBJ2-5; 7 bases line up with TRBD1. The germline gives CDR1 MRHNA, CDR2 SNTAGT. The CDR3 totals 14 residues. The V segment lost 6 bases and the J segment 0 bases; nucleotides outside the gene matches: 4.

Only a few counts were recorded for this clone. The chain carries TRBV19 and TRBJ2-7; TRBD2 matches 11 bases. Germline V gives CDR1 LNHDA, CDR2 SQIVND (reference sequence). The V gene end was trimmed by 3 bases and the J gene end by 3 bases; junction bases not matched to a gene: 4. This CDR3 spans 15 amino acids. The CDR3 sequence: CASSITGTSGYEQYF. In DNA form, the CDR3 reads TGTGCCAGTAGTATTACCGGGACTAGCGGCTACGAGCAGTACTTC.

V gene TRBV13 combines with J gene TRBJ2-7, with TRBD2 matching 12 bases. CDR1 is PRHDT, CDR2 FYEKMQ, per germline (reference sequence). V lost 4 bases, J lost 3 bases, and 4 bases stayed unmatched. This CDR3 contains 15 residues. The CDR3 DNA is TGTGCCAGCAGCTCGACTAGCGGGGGAGTCTACGAGCAGTACTTC. This gives the protein CASSSTSGGVYEQYF. Supplemented by reference TRBV13 and TRBJ2-7, the full variable domain reads AAGVIQSPRHLIKEKRETATLKCYPIPRHDTVYWYQQGPGQDPQFLISFYEKMQSDKGSIPDRFSAQQFSDYHSELNMSSLELGDSALYFCASSSTSGGVYEQYFGPGTRLTVT.

This chain joins TRBV5-5 and TRBJ1-5; TRBD1 might be the D (5 bases). The CDR3 length is 12 residues. From germline, CDR1 is SGHKS and CDR2 YYEKEE (reference sequence). V dropped 3 bases and J dropped 7 bases, with 8 bases sitting between them. The CDR3 DNA is TGTGCCAGCAGCTCGGGGGAACAGCCCCAGCATTTT. This gives the protein CASSSGEQPQHF. Full variable domain (remainder filled in from reference TRBV5-5 and TRBJ1-5): DAGVTQSPTHLIKTRGQQVTLRCSPISGHKSVSWYQQVLGQGPQFIFQYYEKEERGRGNFPDRFSARQFPNYSSELNVNALLLGDSALYLCASSSGEQPQHFGDGTRLSIL.

This clone was seen only once. The chain has TRBV5-6 and TRBJ1-5, with a weak D call TRBD1 (5 bases). Trimming shortened V by 2 bases and J by 6 bases, and 15 bases separated the two germline ends. CDR3 length: 15 amino acids. Germline lookup yields CDR1 SGHDT and CDR2 YYEEEE. CDR3 residues: CASSFGRVWGQPQHF. Here the CDR3 DNA reads TGTGCCAGCAGCTTCGGCAGGGTGTGGGGTCAGCCCCAGCATTTT.

The chain has TRBV2 and TRBJ1-3; unclear D gene. Trimming took off 6 bases at V and 2 bases at J, with 5 bases between the two ends. The length of the CDR3 is 12 residues. Germline-derived CDR1 and CDR2 are SNHLY and FYNNEI. CDR3 coding DNA: TGTGCCAGCAGACTCGCTGGAAACACCATATATTTT. Encoded protein: CASRLAGNTIYF.